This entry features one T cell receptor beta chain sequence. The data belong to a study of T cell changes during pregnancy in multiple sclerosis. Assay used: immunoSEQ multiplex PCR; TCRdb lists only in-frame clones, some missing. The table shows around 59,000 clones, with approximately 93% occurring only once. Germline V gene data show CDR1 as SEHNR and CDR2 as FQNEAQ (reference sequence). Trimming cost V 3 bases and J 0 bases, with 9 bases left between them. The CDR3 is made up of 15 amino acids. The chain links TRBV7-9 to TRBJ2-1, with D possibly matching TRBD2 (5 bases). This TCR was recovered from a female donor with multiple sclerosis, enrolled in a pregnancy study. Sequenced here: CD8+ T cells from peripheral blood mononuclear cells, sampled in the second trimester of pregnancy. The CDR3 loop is CASSFPEVSYNEQFF. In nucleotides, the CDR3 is TGTGCCAGCAGCTTTCCGGAGGTCTCCTACAATGAGCAGTTCTTC.